The text below deals with one T cell receptor beta chain. This record belongs to a study of blood T cell repertoires in COVID-19. Generated by immunoSEQ multiplex PCR, the TCRdb table keeps only in-frame clones and is missing some. The sample carries around 130,000 clones, 80% to 90% recorded once. The specimen sequenced was peripheral blood. The sequence was obtained from a man aged 65 to 85 with active or convalescent COVID-19.

Here the CDR3 reads CASRGGSGANVLTF. The CDR3 DNA reads TGTGCCAGCAGAGGGGGCTCTGGGGCCAACGTCCTGACTTTC. The chain links TRBV6-5 to TRBJ2-6; TRBD1 is a possible D gene (6 bases). Germline CDR1 and CDR2: MNHEY and SVGAGI. The CDR3 sequence is 14 residues long. The V end lost 6 bases, the J end lost 0 bases, and 6 bases lay between the germline ends.